The 19 T cell receptor beta chains below come from one sample, sequenced in a study of a mutant IDH1 vaccine in newly diagnosed glioma. TCRdb's table, derived via immunoSEQ multiplex PCR, lists solely in-frame clones and lacks some. The data contain nearly 55,000 clones, 81% of them singletons. Time point in this sample: week 5, during vaccination. Every single dose of the vaccine, 300 ug of mutant IDH1 20-mer peptide, came with topical imiquimod. No antigen has been identified for these receptors. Specimen: PBMCs, collected from a glioma patient whose treatment included an IDH1 peptide vaccine. Every receptor here comes from a man aged 25-45 years with glioma.

In its sample, this clone was seen a few times. The chain employs TRBV5-4 and TRBJ1-1; 7 positions agree with TRBD1. There are 15 residues in the CDR3. Looked up from germline, CDR1 is SGHNT and CDR2 is YYREEE (reference sequence). Trimming cost V 3 bases and J 0 bases; bases outside gene matches: 5. CDR3 sequence: CASSYGTAVNTEAFF. The DNA for the CDR3 is TGTGCCAGCAGCTACGGGACAGCTGTGAACACTGAAGCTTTCTTT. Full variable domain (outside the CDR3, taken from reference TRBV5-4 and TRBJ1-1): ETGVTQSPTHLIKTRGQQVTLRCSSQSGHNTVSWYQQALGQGPQFIFQYYREEENGRGNFPPRFSGLQFPNYSSELNVNALELDDSALYLCASSYGTAVNTEAFFGQGTRLTVV.

The chain employs TRBV5-1 and TRBJ1-4; unclear D gene. CDR3 length: 14 amino acids. V lost 4 bases and J lost 4, with 11 bases in between. Per germline, CDR1 SGHRS and CDR2 YFSETQ. DNA of the CDR3: TGCGCCAGCAGCAGGGATGGCCATAATGAAAAACTGTTTTTT. As protein: CASSRDGHNEKLFF.

The genes are TRBV7-2 and TRBJ2-5, with 8 bases fitting TRBD1. V shed 0 bases, J shed 2 bases, and the junction held 11 bases outside the gene matches. Per the germline V gene, CDR1 is SGHTA and CDR2 is FQGNSA. The CDR3 runs 18 residues. The CDR3 loop reads CASSLAPGQGSRQETQYF. The CDR3, as DNA: TGTGCCAGCAGCTTAGCCCCTGGACAGGGATCGAGACAAGAGACCCAGTACTTC. Filled out from reference TRBV7-2 and TRBJ2-5, the complete variable domain reads GAGVSQSPSNKVTEKGKDVELRCDPISGHTALYWYRQSLGQGLEFLIYFQGNSAPDKSGLPSDRFSAERTGGSVSTLTIQRTQQEDSAVYLCASSLAPGQGSRQETQYFGPGTRLLVL.

CDR3 region: CASSRNAGGRPYGYTF. The CDR3 DNA sequence: TGTGCCAGCAGCCGCAATGCGGGGGGTCGACCCTATGGCTACACCTTC. The rearrangement links TRBV11-2 to TRBJ1-2; tentative D call: TRBD1 (5 bases). V was pared by 5 bases and J by 4 bases, with 20 bases between. CDR1 SGHAT and CDR2 FQNNGV come from the germline V gene. This CDR3 contains 16 residues.

In DNA form, the CDR3 reads TGCGCCAGCAGCCAAGTCCCGACAGCCTCGAACACCGGGGAGCTGTTTTTT. Its protein product is CASSQVPTASNTGELFF. This rearrangement joins TRBV4-1 to TRBJ2-2, with a weak D call TRBD1 (5 bases). Germline values: CDR1 MGHRA, CDR2 YSYEKL. Trimming shortened V by 1 base and J by 0 bases, and 12 bases separated the two germline ends. The CDR3 spans 17 residues.

The chain combines TRBV29-1 with TRBJ1-2, with TRBD1 as a possible D gene (6 bases). The V gene lost 3 bases and the J gene lost 8 bases, with 19 bases spanning the gap. The length of the CDR3 is 14 residues. Germline loops: CDR1 SQVTM, CDR2 ANQGSEA. CDR3 bases: TGCAGCGTTGACGTACGGACAGCGTCTAGAGGCTACACCTTC. Protein sequence: CSVDVRTASRGYTF.

The chain combines TRBV15 with TRBJ2-5; the match to TRBD2 covers 8 bases. The CDR3 consists of 14 residues. The V gene end was trimmed by 1 base and the J gene end by 3 bases; junction bases not matched to a gene: 1. The germline gives CDR1 LNHNV, CDR2 YYDKDF (reference sequence). CDR3 amino acids: CATSRGAGEETQYF. CDR3 DNA: TGTGCCACCAGCAGAGGAGCGGGGGAAGAGACCCAGTACTTC.

This clone was seen only once. The chain joins TRBV19 to TRBJ1-2; D is perhaps TRBD1 (6 bases). The CDR3 sequence is 18 residues long. Deletions cut 2 bases from V and 8 bases from J, with 27 bases between. CDR1 LNHDA and CDR2 SQIVND come from the germline V gene (reference sequence). CDR3 sequence (DNA): TGTGCCAGTAGTATACCGAGCGTGGGGGCGCCCATCCTAACGGGCTACACCTTC. This sequence encodes CASSIPSVGAPILTGYTF.

The chain employs TRBV18 and TRBJ2-4; D may correspond to TRBD1 or TRBD2 (5 bases each). This CDR3 is built from 16 residues. Trimming cost V 1 base and J 7 bases, with 17 bases left between them. The germline CDR1 and CDR2 sequences are KGHSH and LQKENI. CDR3 amino acids: CASSPRDRSLGNIQYF. As DNA, the CDR3 is TGTGCCAGCTCACCACGGGACCGTTCCCTAGGGAACATTCAGTACTTC.

The chain uses TRBV28 and TRBJ2-1, with TRBD2 matching over 16 bases. V lost 6 bases and J lost 15; bases outside the gene matches: 11. The germline gives CDR1 MDHEN, CDR2 SYDVKM. This CDR3 has 15 amino acids. CDR3 sequence (DNA): TGTGCCAGCAGCCCAGGGACTAGCGGGGGGGGCGATGGGTTCTTC. Its protein product is CASSPGTSGGGDGFF.

The V and J genes are TRBV6-1 and TRBJ1-2, with D possibly matching TRBD1 (6 bases). Germline V gene sequence: CDR1 MNHNS, CDR2 SASEGT. V was clipped by 4 bases and J by 7 bases, with 13 bases between them. The CDR3 loop spans 13 amino acids. CDR3 region: CASSVMGGSGYTF. DNA of the CDR3: TGTGCCAGCAGTGTGATGGGGGGCTCTGGCTACACCTTC.

The V gene is TRBV5-4, the J gene TRBJ2-1; D is unclear. The CDR3 consists of 11 residues. CDR1 is SGHNT and CDR2 is YYREEE in the germline V gene (reference sequence). Trimming stripped 4 bases from V and 9 bases from J, with 8 bases between. CDR3 amino acids: CASSTPGEQFF. The CDR3 DNA sequence: TGTGCCAGCAGCACCCCGGGTGAGCAGTTCTTC.

This chain joins TRBV15 and TRBJ2-7; D is unclear. CDR3 length equals 14 residues. The germline gives CDR1 LNHNV, CDR2 YYDKDF (reference sequence). V gave up 2 bases and J gave up 2 bases, with 10 bases separating them. CDR3 amino acids: CATSRNSIPYEQYF. The CDR3 bases are TGTGCCACCAGCAGAAACTCGATTCCCTACGAGCAGTACTTC.

The V gene is TRBV16, the J gene TRBJ2-7; weak D call: TRBD2 (5 bases). This CDR3 is 13 amino acids long. In germline, CDR1 is KGHSY, CDR2 FQNENV. Trimming cost V 4 bases and J 7 bases, with 14 bases left between them. The CDR3 loop is CASSPGSTREQYF. CDR3 sequence (DNA): TGTGCCAGCAGCCCGGGATCTACGAGGGAGCAGTACTTC.

V gene TRBV15 combines with J gene TRBJ1-4; no definite D call. Trimming stripped 3 bases from V and 6 bases from J, with 8 bases between. The CDR3 has 13 residues. Looked up from germline, CDR1 is LNHNV and CDR2 is YYDKDF (reference sequence). The CDR3 sequence is CATSSTGYEKLFF. In nucleotides, the CDR3 is TGTGCCACCAGCAGTACGGGGTATGAAAAACTGTTTTTT.

This CDR3 reads CASSLDGSNYEQYF. The CDR3 coding sequence is TGCGCCAGCAGCTTGGACGGAAGCAACTACGAGCAGTACTTC. The chain uses TRBV5-1 and TRBJ2-7; D not resolved. The CDR3 is 14 amino acids. V was pared by 0 bases and J by 3 bases, with 10 bases between. CDR1 and CDR2 from the germline V gene are SGHRS and YFSETQ.

This clone was observed a single time. The CDR3 sequence: CASRQGSSGRSDTQYF. CDR3 nucleotides: TGTGCCAGCCGCCAGGGGAGTAGCGGGCGCTCAGATACGCAGTATTTT. The chain employs TRBV9 and TRBJ2-3; D is perhaps TRBD2 (7 bases). The CDR3 loop spans 16 amino acids. Germline V gene data show CDR1 as SGDLS and CDR2 as YYNGEE. Between the trimmed V and J ends, which lost 7 bases and 4 bases, there was a span of 22 bases.

This clone appeared a few times. The chain carries TRBV6-4 and TRBJ1-2; D ambiguous. V gave up 0 bases and J gave up 0 bases, with 11 bases separating them. The CDR3 totals 16 residues. The germline CDR1 and CDR2 sequences are MRHNA and SNTAGT. The CDR3 is CASSDSFGIPNYGYTF. The CDR3 DNA is TGTGCCAGCAGTGACTCGTTTGGGATTCCTAACTATGGCTACACCTTC.

The V gene is TRBV6-5, the J gene TRBJ1-1; tentative D call: TRBD1 (5 bases). V was clipped by 0 bases and J by 0 bases, with 8 bases between them. The germline V gene encodes CDR1 MNHEY and CDR2 SVGAGI. The CDR3 covers 15 residues. CDR3 coding DNA: TGTGCCAGCAGTTACTCCGGGACGGTGAACACTGAAGCTTTCTTT. As protein: CASSYSGTVNTEAFF.